This T cell receptor beta chain was observed in a study of cytomegalovirus exposure and HLA in healthy donors. This CDR3 is built from 14 residues. V was pared by 7 bases and J by 3 bases, with 14 bases between. Germline assignment: CDR1 SGHVS and CDR2 FQNEAQ. With 60 Vbeta and 13 Jbeta primers, the PCR was carried out. Sequenced by immunoSEQ multiplex PCR; TCRdb stores in-frame clones only, minus some. The table includes 100,000 or so clones, roughly 82% detected once. The clonotype originates from a man aged 35-49 years in good health and CMV-seropositive. V and J are TRBV7-8 and TRBJ2-3; a possible D gene is TRBD1 (5 bases). Sequencing input: PBMCs. The CDR3 DNA reads TGTGCCAGCAAATACGGGCAGGGAACAGATACGCAGTATTTT. Translated: CASKYGQGTDTQYF.